The text below deals with one T cell receptor beta chain. Its antigen is not known. The data belong to a study of cytomegalovirus exposure and HLA in healthy donors. This CDR3 comprises 13 residues. Per the germline V gene, CDR1 is GTSNPN and CDR2 is SVGIG (reference sequence). Trimming cost V 6 bases and J 5 bases, with 11 bases left between them. The study's findings and limits: The authors listed some 160 TCR beta chains as cytomegalovirus-associated.

Both 60 Vbeta primers and 13 Jbeta primers went into the PCR. The assay was immunoSEQ multiplex PCR, and TCRdb's table has in-frame clones only and misses some. This table holds some 120,000 clones, roughly 85% found once. Nominal health characterized the donors when sampled, though unrecorded immune exposures were likely. The source is a woman aged 35 to 49 in good health and CMV-seropositive. Material: PBMCs. V gene TRBV30 combines with J gene TRBJ1-6, with D tentatively TRBD1 (6 bases). CDR3 amino acids: CACSRDNNSPLHF. CDR3 coding DNA: TGTGCCTGCAGTCGGGACAATAATTCACCCCTCCACTTT.